The 30 T cell receptor beta chains below come from one sample, sequenced in a study of shared clonotypes between healthy human individuals. Naive CD8 cells comprised CD45RO-negative, CCR7-positively selected cells, excluding terminally differentiated effector memory CD45RA+ cells. Sequencing used immunoSEQ multiplex PCR; TCRdb keeps in-frame clones, though not all of them. This sample has nearly 2 million clones, with approximately 94% found just once. The sequenced sample was naive CD8+ T cells sorted from blood. The receptor source for this set is a man younger than 30 in good health.

The chain links TRBV6-1 to TRBJ2-2; 8 nucleotides align to TRBD1. The germline CDR1 and CDR2 sequences are MNHNS and SASEGT. The CDR3 is 16 amino acids. V trimming: 2 bases; J trimming: 0 bases; junction bases outside the gene matches: 2. CDR3 protein: CASSEMGQANTGELFF. The DNA of the CDR3 is TGTGCCAGCAGTGAAATGGGACAGGCGAACACCGGGGAGCTGTTTTTT.

The chain recombines TRBV5-4 with TRBJ2-7; D is uncertain. Trimming shortened V by 2 bases and J by 7 bases, and 10 bases separated the two germline ends. The CDR3 loop spans 12 amino acids. Germline V gene sequence: CDR1 SGHNT, CDR2 YYREEE (reference sequence). CDR3 sequence reads: CASSFPGLEQYF. As DNA, the CDR3 is TGTGCCAGCAGCTTCCCTGGGCTTGAGCAGTACTTC.

This chain connects TRBV15 to TRBJ2-7; 10 bases line up with TRBD1. This CDR3 contains 15 residues. Trimming took 3 bases from V and 3 from J; bases not matched to a gene: 5. Germline V gene data show CDR1 as LNHNV and CDR2 as YYDKDF (reference sequence). The CDR3 sequence is CATSSDRDRGYEQYF. The DNA of the CDR3 is TGTGCCACCAGCAGTGACCGGGACAGGGGCTACGAGCAGTACTTC. The whole variable domain, remainder taken from reference TRBV15 and TRBJ2-7, is DAMVIQNPRYQVTQFGKPVTLSCSQTLNHNVMYWYQQKSSQAPKLLFHYYDKDFNNEADTPDNFQSRRPNTSFCFLDIRSPGLGDTAMYLCATSSDRDRGYEQYFGPGTRLTVT.

This chain links TRBV2 with TRBJ1-1, with TRBD1 matching over 8 bases. CDR1 is SNHLY and CDR2 is FYNNEI in the germline V gene. V lost 3 bases, J lost 5 bases, and 5 bases stayed unmatched. This CDR3 is 14 amino acids long. The CDR3 nucleotides read TGTGCCAGCAGTGACCCCGGGACAGGTACTGAAGCTTTCTTT. This codes for CASSDPGTGTEAFF.

The J gene is TRBJ2-3, the V gene TRBV30; 10 nucleotides align to TRBD2. Germline V gives CDR1 GTSNPN, CDR2 SVGIG (reference sequence). The CDR3 covers 15 residues. V shed 4 bases and J 4 bases; nucleotides not matched to a gene: 8. CDR3 residues: CAWNVVAGGADTQYF. In DNA form, the CDR3 reads TGTGCCTGGAACGTAGTAGCGGGGGGCGCAGATACGCAGTATTTT.

This chain joins TRBV19 and TRBJ2-7; perhaps TRBD2 as D (6 bases). Germline V lookup: CDR1 LNHDA, CDR2 SQIVND (reference sequence). V shed 4 bases and J shed 3 bases, with 10 bases lying between them. The CDR3 length is 13 residues. CDR3 amino acids: CASSKGLVYEQYF. The CDR3 bases are TGTGCCAGTAGTAAGGGACTTGTCTACGAGCAGTACTTC.

This clone was observed a few times. This chain links TRBV23-1 with TRBJ2-7; maybe TRBD2 (6 bases). Being an ORF, TRBV23-1 has a function that is uncertain. The CDR3 contains 16 residues. The ends were cut back, 2 bases at V and 6 bases at J, with 20 bases in the middle. CDR3 region: CASSQRRGDTSIEQYF. The CDR3 nucleotides are TGCGCCAGCAGTCAAAGGAGGGGAGACACCTCGATCGAGCAGTACTTC.

This chain links TRBV9 with TRBJ2-1, with 10 bases lining up with TRBD2. The V and J ends lost 0 bases and 5 bases, in that order; junction bases with no gene match: 8. The length of the CDR3 is 17 residues. Looked up from germline, CDR1 is SGDLS and CDR2 is YYNGEE. In DNA form, the CDR3 reads TGTGCCAGCAGCGTAGCTGCGGGGACTAGCGCAAACAATGAGCAGTTCTTC. Translated, it gives CASSVAAGTSANNEQFF.

The CDR3 loop reads CASSQESGHYGYTF. As DNA, the CDR3 is TGCGCCAGCAGCCAAGAATCAGGGCACTATGGCTACACCTTC. The genes are TRBV4-3 and TRBJ1-2; tentative D call: TRBD1 (5 bases). The CDR3 has 14 residues. The V and J ends lost 0 bases and 3 bases respectively, with 8 bases between them. Germline CDR1 is LGHNA and CDR2 is YSLEER.

This sequence joins TRBV6-1 and TRBJ2-1; possibly TRBD1 for D (5 bases). V dropped 5 bases and J dropped 6 bases, with 14 bases sitting between them. Germline CDR1 and CDR2: MNHNS and SASEGT. The CDR3 has 14 amino acids. CDR3 sequence: CASSLVQGPNEQFF. The CDR3 bases are TGTGCCAGCAGTTTAGTTCAGGGCCCCAATGAGCAGTTCTTC.

The chain links TRBV9 to TRBJ1-2; D is uncertain. V lost 4 bases and J 3 bases, leaving 22 bases between the germline ends. The CDR3 covers 17 residues. From germline, CDR1 is SGDLS and CDR2 YYNGEE. The CDR3 reads CASSTPADSNPHYGYTF. In DNA, the CDR3 is TGTGCCAGCAGCACCCCAGCAGACTCTAATCCGCACTATGGCTACACCTTC.

This chain uses TRBV7-9 with TRBJ2-7; 7 bases line up with TRBD1. CDR3 length: 12 amino acids. Germline-derived CDR1 and CDR2 are SEHNR and FQNEAQ (reference sequence). V was pared by 8 bases and J by 4 bases, with 5 bases of the junction left unmatched. CDR3 region: CASDAGGYEQYF. DNA of the CDR3: TGTGCCAGCGACGCAGGGGGTTACGAGCAGTACTTC.

CDR3 sequence (DNA): TGTGCCAGCAGCCCGGTTCTAGGGTTTGAGACCCAGTACTTC. It yields the protein CASSPVLGFETQYF. This sequence joins TRBV7-9 and TRBJ2-5; unclear D gene. The CDR3 runs 14 residues. The germline gives CDR1 SEHNR, CDR2 FQNEAQ (reference sequence). V was shortened by 5 bases and J by 5 bases, with 15 bases between the two germline ends.

The V call is TRBV9, the J call TRBJ1-2; TRBD1 agrees at 8 bases. The V gene end was trimmed by 4 bases and the J gene end by 7 bases; junction bases not matched to a gene: 9. The germline V gene has CDR1 SGDLS and CDR2 YYNGEE. This CDR3 has 14 residues. CDR3 residues: CASSPEQGASGYTF. As DNA, the CDR3 is TGTGCCAGCAGCCCGGAGCAGGGGGCGAGTGGCTACACCTTC.

With regard to this clone: The identical CDR3 is also encoded by other nucleotide sequences in the sample. V and J are TRBV6-5 and TRBJ2-7; 8 nucleotides agree with TRBD2. V shed 2 bases, J shed 4 bases, and the junction held 4 bases outside the gene matches. The CDR3 covers 14 residues. Germline V CDR1 and CDR2: MNHEY, SVGAGI. CDR3 protein: CASSYVGGGYEQYF. The CDR3 DNA is TGTGCCAGCAGTTACGTTGGCGGGGGGTACGAGCAGTACTTC.

The chain links TRBV7-9 to TRBJ1-1; 7 bases agree with TRBD1. With V trimmed by 4 bases and J by 3 bases, 8 bases remained unmatched. The length of the CDR3 is 15 residues. Germline CDR1 is SEHNR and CDR2 is FQNEAQ (reference sequence). CDR3 region: CASSSPGGRHTEAFF. CDR3 in DNA: TGTGCCAGCAGCTCGCCAGGGGGAAGACACACTGAAGCTTTCTTT. Based on the CDR3 plus reference TRBV7-9 and TRBJ1-1, the full variable domain is DTGVSQNPRHKITKRGQNVTFRCDPISEHNRLYWYRQTLGQGPEFLTYFQNEAQLEKSRLLSDRFSAERPKGSFSTLEIQRTEQGDSAMYLCASSSPGGRHTEAFFGQGTRLTVV.

The gene calls are TRBV27 and TRBJ1-1; D is ambiguous. Germline CDR1 MNHEY, CDR2 SMNVEV (reference sequence). Trimming shortened V by 5 bases and J by 2 bases, and 12 bases separated the two germline ends. This CDR3 contains 14 residues. The CDR3 nucleotides are TGTGCCAGCAGTCCGCTCGGGCCCAACACTGAAGCTTTCTTT. This encodes CASSPLGPNTEAFF.

DNA for the CDR3: TGTGCCAGCAGTTACACTGGGCCGAGCGGGGAGCTGTTTTTT. Translation gives CASSYTGPSGELFF. The rearrangement uses TRBV6-6 and TRBJ2-2; D gene uncertain. Trimming cost V 2 bases and J 7 bases, with 11 bases left between them. From germline, CDR1 is MNHNY and CDR2 SVGAGI (reference sequence). This CDR3 contains 14 residues.

The chain employs TRBV4-1 and TRBJ1-2; 7 bases align to TRBD1. J was trimmed by 4 bases and V by 0 bases; bases with no gene match: 5. Germline V gene sequence: CDR1 MGHRA, CDR2 YSYEKL. CDR3 length equals 15 residues. The CDR3 sequence: CASSQDQGGTYGYTF. CDR3 bases: TGCGCCAGCAGCCAAGATCAAGGGGGCACCTATGGCTACACCTTC.

In this sample, this clone turned up once. The same CDR3 also results from other DNA sequences found in this sample. This chain uses TRBV5-6 with TRBJ2-7; the D gene is possibly TRBD1 (6 bases). The CDR3 length is 13 residues. Trimming removed 0 bases at V and 3 bases at J, with 7 bases between. CDR1 and CDR2 from the germline V gene are SGHDT and YYEEEE. CDR3 DNA sequence: TGTGCCAGCAGCTTGGTGGGACACTACGAGCAGTACTTC. It encodes CASSLVGHYEQYF.

Points on this clone: The junction departs from the called germline gene at one end, perhaps through a read error. The V gene is TRBV7-7, the J gene TRBJ2-1; TRBD2 matches 15 bases. Germline lookup yields CDR1 SSHAT and CDR2 FNYEAQ (reference sequence). CDR3 length: 16 residues. CDR3 sequence: CASSLGLAGGHNEQFF. The CDR3 nucleotides read TGTGCTAGCAGCTTAGGACTAGCGGGAGGGCACAATGAGCAGTTCTTC.

The V call is TRBV5-6, the J call TRBJ2-1; TRBD1 might be the D (6 bases). The V end was cut by 6 bases, the J end by 4 bases, with 11 bases between. Germline V lookup: CDR1 SGHDT, CDR2 YYEEEE. There are 13 residues in the CDR3. CDR3 DNA sequence: TGTGCCAGCAACTTACAGGGATACAATGAGCAGTTCTTC. Its protein product is CASNLQGYNEQFF.

The table lists this clone with a count of one. This chain uses TRBV27 with TRBJ2-7, with 10 positions matching TRBD2. This CDR3 contains 13 residues. Per the germline V gene, CDR1 is MNHEY and CDR2 is SMNVEV (reference sequence). The ends lost 9 bases at V and 5 bases at J; junction bases unmatched: 7. The CDR3 DNA is TGTGCCAGTCGAGCGGGAGGGATCCACGAGCAGTACTTC. Translation gives CASRAGGIHEQYF.

The chain is built from TRBV7-9 and TRBJ2-5; 7 bases fit TRBD1. The V gene's germline CDR1 is SEHNR and CDR2 FQNEAQ (reference sequence). The CDR3 runs 15 residues. V shed 1 base and J 2 bases; nucleotides not matched to a gene: 4. The CDR3 sequence is CASSLGTGPQETQYF. DNA for the CDR3: TGTGCCAGCAGCTTAGGGACAGGACCTCAAGAGACCCAGTACTTC.

The rearrangement uses TRBV28 and TRBJ1-6; weak D call: TRBD1 (5 bases). The CDR3 consists of 15 residues. The germline V and J ends were trimmed by 7 bases and 9 bases, with 19 bases remaining between them. Germline-derived CDR1 and CDR2 are MDHEN and SYDVKM. The chain's CDR3 is CASTEAGAGGSPLHF. CDR3 nucleotides: TGTGCCAGCACCGAGGCCGGGGCCGGAGGTTCACCCCTCCACTTT.

The V and J genes are TRBV5-6 and TRBJ1-5; TRBD1 matches 7 bases. This CDR3 spans 16 amino acids. J lost 2 bases, V lost 3 bases, and 8 bases had no gene match. In germline, CDR1 is SGHDT, CDR2 YYEEEE. The CDR3 here is CASSSSIGTGNQPQHF. The DNA for the CDR3 is TGTGCCAGCAGCTCGAGCATCGGGACAGGCAATCAGCCCCAGCATTTT.

V is TRBV27 and J is TRBJ1-6; D not certain. Trimming removed 2 bases at V and 0 bases at J, with 14 bases between. The germline gives CDR1 MNHEY, CDR2 SMNVEV (reference sequence). The CDR3 has 18 residues. The CDR3 loop is CASSLISPLSSYNSPLHF. CDR3 bases: TGTGCCAGCAGTTTAATTTCTCCGTTAAGCTCCTATAATTCACCCCTCCACTTT.

The table lists this clone with a count of one. The V gene is TRBV7-9, the J gene TRBJ2-5; 7 bases line up with TRBD1. CDR3 length: 15 residues. V trimming: 5 bases; J trimming: 1 base; junction bases outside the gene matches: 7. Germline V gives CDR1 SEHNR, CDR2 FQNEAQ (reference sequence). CDR3 sequence: CASSPPGTVQETQYF. DNA of the CDR3: TGTGCCAGCAGCCCCCCCGGGACAGTCCAAGAGACCCAGTACTTC.

The CDR3 nucleotides read TGTGCCAGCAGCTCGTCCGGGACCCATGGGGCGGGCTACACCTTC. It yields the protein CASSSSGTHGAGYTF. The rearrangement joins TRBV5-6 to TRBJ1-2, with D maybe TRBD1 (5 bases). Trimming cost V 3 bases and J 8 bases, with 20 bases left between them. This CDR3 is built from 15 residues. Germline lookup yields CDR1 SGHDT and CDR2 YYEEEE.

The J gene is TRBJ2-2, the V gene TRBV6-6; D gene ambiguous. The CDR3 is 14 residues long. Trimming shortened V by 5 bases and J by 4 bases, and 11 bases separated the two germline ends. Germline V gives CDR1 MNHNY, CDR2 SVGAGI (reference sequence). The CDR3 DNA reads as TGTGCCAGCAGTCCCCAGAGAAGCACCGGGGAGCTGTTTTTT. Protein product: CASSPQRSTGELFF.